A single sample gave rise to the 17 T cell receptor beta chains below, sequenced in a study of cytomegalovirus exposure and HLA in healthy donors. Primers: 60 Vbeta forward and 13 Jbeta reverse. The repertoire was sequenced with immunoSEQ multiplex PCR; TCRdb's copy has only in-frame clones and lacks some. The table records approximately 150,000 clones, roughly four fifths of them present only once. Sequences were obtained from PBMCs. These receptors came from a man aged 50 to 60 in good health and CMV-seropositive.

This clone came up once. The gene calls are TRBV10-2 and TRBJ2-7; 10 bases are a match to TRBD1. From germline, CDR1 is WSHSY and CDR2 SAAADI. CDR3 length equals 13 residues. J was trimmed by 4 bases and V by 7 bases; bases with no gene match: 4. The CDR3 DNA reads as TGCGCCAGCACAGGACAGGGGGTTTACGAGCAGTACTTC. It codes for CASTGQGVYEQYF.

This CDR3 is CALQRGQGATDTQYF. Here the CDR3 DNA reads TGTGCCCTTCAGAGGGGGCAGGGGGCCACAGATACGCAGTATTTT. This rearrangement joins TRBV30 to TRBJ2-3; 8 bases match TRBD1. The CDR3 extends over 15 amino acids. J lost 2 bases, V lost 8 bases, and 12 bases had no gene match. The germline V gene encodes CDR1 GTSNPN and CDR2 SVGIG (reference sequence).

The chain employs TRBV5-1 and TRBJ1-6, with TRBD1 as a possible D gene (6 bases). From germline, CDR1 is SGHRS and CDR2 YFSETQ. The CDR3 has 15 residues. Trimming took 0 bases from V and 9 from J, leaving 13 bases between them. CDR3 region: CASSLDPRGASPLHF. CDR3 bases: TGCGCCAGCAGCTTGGATCCCAGGGGAGCTTCACCCCTCCACTTT.

J is TRBJ2-7 and V is TRBV5-1, with D unclear. Trimming pared 4 bases from V and 3 bases from J, leaving 11 bases between. The CDR3 totals 13 residues. The germline CDR1 and CDR2 sequences are SGHRS and YFSETQ. The CDR3, as DNA: TGCGCCAGCAGCCCAGGAACCAACTACGAGCAGTACTTC. This codes for CASSPGTNYEQYF. Looking up the rest from reference TRBV5-1 and TRBJ2-7 gives the full variable domain: KAGVTQTPRYLIKTRGQQVTLSCSPISGHRSVSWYQQTPGQGLQFLFEYFSETQRNKGNFPGRFSGRQFSNSRSEMNVSTLELGDSALYLCASSPGTNYEQYFGPGTRLTVT.

J is TRBJ1-5 and V is TRBV2, with D uncertain. The CDR3 runs 17 residues. The V gene's germline CDR1 is SNHLY and CDR2 FYNNEI. The V end was cut by 1 base, the J end by 8 bases, with 21 bases between. CDR3: CASSEEQFRRSSKPQHF. DNA of the CDR3: TGTGCCAGCAGTGAAGAACAGTTCCGTCGGTCGTCGAAGCCCCAGCATTTT.

The CDR3 DNA sequence: TGTGCCTGGACCGAACAGGGGGCTGGGGAAAAACTGTTTTTT. Translated: CAWTEQGAGEKLFF. This chain uses TRBV30 with TRBJ1-4; TRBD1 matches 9 bases. V was clipped by 4 bases and J by 8 bases; unmatched bases: 8. The CDR3 totals 14 residues. Germline lookup yields CDR1 GTSNPN and CDR2 SVGIG (reference sequence). Drawing the rest from reference TRBV30 and TRBJ1-4, the complete variable domain is SQTIHQWPATLVQPVGSPLSLECTVEGTSNPNLYWYRQAAGRGLQLLFYSVGIGQISSEVPQNLSASRPQDRQFILSSKKLLLSDSGFYLCAWTEQGAGEKLFFGSGTQLSVL.

CDR3 coding DNA: TGCGCCAGCAGCCAGTATACTACGCCCTCCTACAATGAGCAGTTCTTC. Residues: CASSQYTTPSYNEQFF. This chain uses TRBV4-3 with TRBJ2-1; D is undetermined. V was clipped by 3 bases and J by 0 bases, with 12 bases between them. The length of the CDR3 is 16 residues. Germline lookup yields CDR1 LGHNA and CDR2 YSLEER.

The rearrangement joins TRBV6-5 to TRBJ1-6; 7 bases are a match to TRBD1. The CDR3 consists of 15 residues. V lost 2 bases to trimming and J lost 4 bases; unmatched junction nucleotides: 2. CDR1 and CDR2 from the germline V gene are MNHEY and SVGAGI. CDR3 amino acids: CASSYTGQYNSPLHF. CDR3 DNA sequence: TGTGCCAGCAGTTACACGGGACAGTATAATTCACCCCTCCACTTT.

The chain couples TRBV5-1 to TRBJ2-1; no clear D. From germline, CDR1 is SGHRS and CDR2 YFSETQ. V was cut by 0 bases and J by 0 bases, with 7 bases left in between. This CDR3 has 15 residues. The CDR3 DNA follows: TGCGCCAGCAGCTTGGAGACACACTCCTACAATGAGCAGTTCTTC. Protein sequence: CASSLETHSYNEQFF.

V usage is TRBV4-2 and J usage is TRBJ2-3; 10 bases align to TRBD2. The CDR3 sequence is 18 residues long. After removal of 1 base from V and 2 bases from J, the junction contained 9 bases not matched to a gene. Germline CDR1 LGHNA, CDR2 YNFKEQ. CDR3 sequence reads: CASSQVVSGGTYTDTQYF. For the CDR3, the DNA is TGTGCCAGCAGCCAAGTGGTTAGCGGGGGGACCTACACAGATACGCAGTATTTT.

The chain couples TRBV6-6 to TRBJ2-7, with D possibly being TRBD1 (5 bases). Trimming shortened V by 7 bases and J by 3 bases, and 16 bases separated the two germline ends. Germline V gene sequence: CDR1 MNHNY, CDR2 SVGAGI (reference sequence). The CDR3 contains 14 residues. The CDR3 DNA reads TGTGCCAGCACTCCAAGGGCCCAGGGCTACGAGCAGTACTTC. Amino acid sequence: CASTPRAQGYEQYF.

The CDR3 region has the DNA TGTGCCAGCAGCTCGGGACAGGGACTTTTAAGCAATCAGCCCCAGCATTTT. Amino acid sequence: CASSSGQGLLSNQPQHF. The chain has TRBV7-9 and TRBJ1-5; 9 bases are shared with TRBD1. CDR3 size: 17 residues. The J segment lost 1 base and the V segment lost 4 bases, leaving 8 bases of the junction unmatched. Germline CDR1 reads SEHNR; CDR2 reads FQNEAQ (reference sequence).

This clone has only one observation. J is TRBJ1-1 and V is TRBV5-6, with D uncertain. Trimming removed 4 bases at V and 3 bases at J, with 13 bases between. The germline V gene encodes CDR1 SGHDT and CDR2 YYEEEE. CDR3 length equals 14 residues. CDR3 sequence: CASSVLRWYTEAFF. The CDR3 coding sequence is TGTGCCAGCAGCGTTTTACGGTGGTACACTGAAGCTTTCTTT.

The chain joins TRBV18 to TRBJ1-5, with 7 bases identical to TRBD1. Germline values: CDR1 KGHSH, CDR2 LQKENI. The CDR3 is 16 residues long. Trimming cost V 3 bases and J 6 bases; bases outside gene matches: 11. CDR3 residues: CASSPAAAGGGQPQHF. CDR3 DNA sequence: TGTGCCAGCTCACCCGCTGCTGCAGGGGGTGGTCAGCCCCAGCATTTT.

The V gene is TRBV7-3, the J gene TRBJ2-3, with D possibly being TRBD2 (6 bases). CDR1 and CDR2 (germline): SGHTA, FQGTGA. The CDR3 length is 17 residues. The V end was cut by 5 bases, the J end by 4 bases, with 22 bases between. CDR3 nucleotide sequence: TGTGCCAGCAGCCCGGGGGTGGGTCTAGTTAGCCCAGATACGCAGTATTTT. Amino acid sequence: CASSPGVGLVSPDTQYF.

J is TRBJ2-7 and V is TRBV6-6; TRBD2 matches at 14 bases. Germline V gene lookup returns CDR1 MNHNY and CDR2 SVGAGI (reference sequence). The CDR3 spans 14 residues. With V trimmed by 6 bases and J by 5 bases, 3 bases remained unmatched. CDR3 nucleotide sequence: TGTGCCAGCAGCTCGGGACTAGCGGGAGACGAGCAGTACTTC. Translating it yields CASSSGLAGDEQYF.

This chain links TRBV29-1 with TRBJ2-7, with 7 bases matching TRBD1. Per germline, CDR1 SQVTM and CDR2 ANQGSEA. V lost 4 bases and J lost 6; bases outside the gene matches: 9. The CDR3 runs to 13 residues. CDR3 region: CSVAATGTGEQYF. The CDR3 DNA reads as TGCAGCGTTGCCGCGACAGGGACGGGCGAGCAGTACTTC.